The subject of this entry is one T cell receptor beta chain. Its antigen is still unknown. Base qualities are not provided; no much larger clone lies one nucleotide away. CDR1 and CDR2 are drawn from the germline V gene: LGHNA, YNFKEQ. Trimming removed 4 bases from V and 4 bases from J; the gene matches leave 9 bases unexplained. The CDR3 sequence holds 16 residues, the cysteine and phenylalanine included. The kept DNA is CDR3 alone, 48 bases in frame from the first base. Genomic DNA was used as template for profiling of TCR beta VDJ combinations and CDR3 sequences. An Illumina HiSeq 2000 was used for TCR repertoire sequencing. In the paper's pipeline: TRBV/TRBJ rearrangement plots, CDR3 size and DJ length profiles, and Simpson's diversity index were used to assess repertoires. The immunodominant clone was defined as the most abundant DNA sequence in deep sequencing data. CDR3 amino acid sequences were screened for sharing across subjects and were compared with published repertoires and the VDJdb database. The public reads were quality trimmed at Q25 with fastp and then assembled into clones with MiXCR by TCRdb, keeping productive beta chains. Each entry merges the rows of one CDR3 protein and shows their most common DNA and genes. Here the V and J calls rest on TCRdb's processing, not on the authors' analysis. For this sample the table gives some 16,000 distinct CDR3 sequences, of which approximately 38% were detected only once. The ten top clones hold 80% to 90% of the sample.

The entry originates in a study of CD8+CD57+ T cells in acquired aplastic anemia (dated by TCRdb to 2017 to 2018). Broadly, across the study: CD8+CD57+ expansion was defined as a frequency above the mean frequency observed in healthy subjects. The paper's findings and limits, for the study overall: Fewer than 35 CD8+ CDR3 sequences were found to be shared between patients and controls, but these sequences appeared to be highly expressed in patients and within the immunodominant clones of the patients. No significant difference in CD8+ Simpson's diversity was found between patients and healthy controls (P=0.060). In patients, diversity was lower in CD8+CD57+ cells than in the total CD4+ and CD8+ cell pools.

Expansion of CD8+CD57+ cells had been shown by flow cytometry in the patients chosen for sequencing. For about 15% of the 12 patients who had sufficient cells, CD8+CD57+ effector memory cells were also sequenced. Every patient had severe acquired aplastic anemia, diagnosed using the International Study of Aplastic Anemia and Agranulocytosis and Camitta criteria. Patients had received no therapy at the time of blood sampling. Bead enrichment of CD8+CD57+ cells gave a mean DNA yield of roughly 1.5 ug. TCR repertoires of sorted CD4+ and CD8+ blood T cells from severe aplastic anemia patients and healthy subjects were deep-sequenced in the study. Patients were enrolled in the USA under clinicaltrials.gov protocols 00001620, 01623167, 00001397, 00071045, 00081523 and 00961064. Ficoll-Paque density gradient centrifugation was used to isolate peripheral blood mononuclear cells.

The chain uses TRBV4-2 and TRBJ2-1; 8 of the junction bases match TRBD1. The source of this sequence is a human donor with aplastic anemia. Sequencing used CD8+CD57+ T cells sorted from PBMCs. Interpreted using the paper, the cell subset or site label stands for: bead-enriched CD8+CD57+ effector memory T cells from SAA patients. The sequence in DNA is TGTGCCAGCAGCCTACTCACAGGGGGTCCGTACAATGAGCAGTTCTTC. Protein translation: CASSLLTGGPYNEQFF.